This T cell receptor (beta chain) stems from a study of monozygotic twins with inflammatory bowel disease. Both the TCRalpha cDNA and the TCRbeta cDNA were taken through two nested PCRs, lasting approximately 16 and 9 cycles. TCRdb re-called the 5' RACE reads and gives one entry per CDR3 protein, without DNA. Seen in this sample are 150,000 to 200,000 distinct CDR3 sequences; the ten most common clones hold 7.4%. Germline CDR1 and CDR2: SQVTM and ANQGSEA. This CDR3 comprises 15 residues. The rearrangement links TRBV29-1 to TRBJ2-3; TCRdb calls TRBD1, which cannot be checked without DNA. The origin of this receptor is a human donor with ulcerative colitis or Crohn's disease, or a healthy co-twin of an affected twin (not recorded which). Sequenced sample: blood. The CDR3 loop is CSVEYTGHFTDTQYF.